This T cell receptor beta chain came from a study of shared clonotypes between healthy human individuals. General study points: Having only a few donors restricted how much genetic and exposure-history diversity was captured.

As to this clone: Its target is not known.

CD4+ cells yielded CD45RA+ naive and CD45RA-negative memory subsets. The method was immunoSEQ multiplex PCR; TCRdb's version includes in-frame clones alone and lacks a portion of them. The data hold a few million clones, with about 90% observed a single time. V lost 3 bases, J lost 4 bases, and 14 bases stayed unmatched. The CDR3 covers 19 residues. Germline CDR1 reads SQVTM; CDR2 reads ANQGSEA. The rearrangement joins TRBV29-1 to TRBJ2-3, with TRBD2 matching over 15 bases. Input material: naive CD4+ T cells from PBMCs. Specified subset: CD45RA+ positively selected. This clonotype originated in a man aged 18 to 29 in good health. Some clones in this sample may be carry-over from other donors' samples. Here the CDR3 reads CSVDRLVGTSGRKSDTQYF. For the CDR3, the DNA is TGCAGCGTTGATCGTTTGGTCGGGACTAGCGGGAGGAAATCAGATACGCAGTATTTT.